This entry lists 24 T cell receptor beta chains sequenced from one sample in a study of tissue T cells after allogeneic stem cell transplantation. Assay used: immunoSEQ multiplex PCR; TCRdb lists only in-frame clones, some missing. The repertoire includes under 2,000 clones, around four fifths of them detected once, and approximately 7.8% sits in the top ten. This specimen was liver tissue, taken at autopsy. Receptors were obtained from a male patient of 60 years or more with steroid-refractory graft-versus-host disease after an allogeneic stem cell transplant. These T cells may partly come from the graft donor.

The rearrangement joins TRBV29-1 to TRBJ2-7; possibly TRBD1 for D (5 bases). This CDR3 comprises 11 residues. Between the trimmed V and J ends, which lost 7 bases and 3 bases, there was a span of 10 bases. Germline V gene lookup returns CDR1 SQVTM and CDR2 ANQGSEA. CDR3 sequence: CSATRGYEQYF. CDR3 in DNA: TGCAGCGCAACAAGGGGCTACGAGCAGTACTTC.

The chain has TRBV7-9 and TRBJ1-3; TRBD1 agrees at 7 bases. The CDR3 totals 15 residues. V was pared by 6 bases and J by 4 bases, with 9 bases of the junction left unmatched. Germline V gene lookup returns CDR1 SEHNR and CDR2 FQNEAQ (reference sequence). CDR3 region: CASSPYRGDGNTIYF. The CDR3 nucleotides are TGTGCCAGCAGTCCTTACAGGGGTGACGGAAACACCATATATTTT.

The chain uses TRBV6-2 or TRBV6-3 and TRBJ2-1; D gene uncertain. This CDR3 contains 13 residues. Germline-derived CDR1 and CDR2 are MNHEY and SVGEGT. The ends were cut back, 8 bases at V and 3 bases at J, with 11 bases in the middle. This CDR3 is CASGLEFYNEQFF. DNA for the CDR3: TGTGCCAGCGGCCTGGAGTTCTACAATGAGCAGTTCTTC.

The CDR3 coding sequence is TGTGCCAGCAGTGGACCTCTGGCGGGACGGATGTCCTCTGAGCAGTACTTC. Translation gives CASSGPLAGRMSSEQYF. The genes are TRBV6-1 and TRBJ2-7; weak D call: TRBD2 (6 bases). Per germline, CDR1 MNHNS and CDR2 SASEGT. The CDR3 totals 17 residues. The V gene lost 4 bases and the J gene lost 7 bases, with 26 bases spanning the gap.

The chain recombines TRBV11-2 with TRBJ2-2; D possibly corresponds to TRBD2 (6 bases). The CDR3 runs 16 residues. Trimming pared 3 bases from V and 0 bases from J, leaving 11 bases between. The germline V gene encodes CDR1 SGHAT and CDR2 FQNNGV. The CDR3 loop is CASSFQVAANTGELFF. CDR3 DNA sequence: TGTGCCAGCAGCTTTCAAGTAGCGGCGAACACCGGGGAGCTGTTTTTT.

The V and J genes are TRBV5-1 and TRBJ1-4, with D perhaps matching TRBD1 (6 bases). The CDR3 contains 15 residues. The germline V and J ends were trimmed by 0 bases and 5 bases, with 11 bases remaining between them. Germline CDR1 and CDR2: SGHRS and YFSETQ. The CDR3 sequence is CASSLAIGGNEKLFF. In nucleotides, the CDR3 is TGCGCCAGCAGCTTGGCCATAGGGGGGAATGAAAAACTGTTTTTT.

The chain carries TRBV11-3 and TRBJ2-3; 8 nucleotides agree with TRBD1. The CDR3 is 17 residues long. Trimming at V came to 1 base and at J to 0 bases, leaving 6 bases not matched to a gene. The germline V gene encodes CDR1 SGHNT and CDR2 YENEEA. CDR3 region: CASSLGLQGVSTDTQYF. The CDR3 DNA reads as TGTGCCAGCAGCTTAGGATTACAGGGGGTGAGCACAGATACGCAGTATTTT.

J is TRBJ2-3 and V is TRBV7-3; 8 bases are shared with TRBD2. V lost 1 base and J lost 2; bases outside the gene matches: 17. CDR3 size: 20 residues. The germline V gene encodes CDR1 SGHTA and CDR2 FQGTGA. The CDR3 DNA reads TGTGCCAGCAGCTTAAATCCCACTAGCGGTGACCCAACCTTCACAGATACGCAGTATTTT. As protein: CASSLNPTSGDPTFTDTQYF.

The chain uses TRBV21-1 and TRBJ2-5; the table assigns TRBD2, which was not confirmed against the DNA. TRBV21-1 is recorded as a pseudogene. This CDR3 is built from 15 residues. CDR3 nucleotide sequence: TGTGCCAGCAGCAAGACTAGCGGGGTCCAAGAGACCCAGTACTTC. It specifies CASSKTSGVQETQYF.

In regard to this clone: Other nucleotide sequences from this sample produce the same CDR3. This sequence joins TRBV24-1 and TRBJ2-7; D could derive from TRBD1 or TRBD2 (6 bases each). The CDR3 contains 13 residues. The V and J ends lost 4 bases and 3 bases respectively, with 9 bases between them. Looked up from germline, CDR1 is KGHDR and CDR2 is SFDVKD. The CDR3: CATSDGGGYEQYF. CDR3 sequence (DNA): TGTGCCACCAGTGACGGAGGGGGCTACGAGCAGTACTTC.

V and J are TRBV27 and TRBJ1-1, with TRBD1 identical over 7 bases. CDR3 length: 13 amino acids. Germline CDR1 reads MNHEY; CDR2 reads SMNVEV (reference sequence). The junction had 10 bases not matched to a gene; V was cut back by 8 bases and J by 7 bases. The CDR3, as DNA: TGTGCCAGCCGAGTGACAGGGAACGTTGAAGCTTTCTTT. Translated: CASRVTGNVEAFF.

This clone was counted a single time. The chain joins TRBV27 to TRBJ1-2; tentatively, D is TRBD1 (5 bases). The CDR3 totals 13 residues. Trimming stripped 5 bases from V and 6 bases from J, with 13 bases between. In germline, CDR1 is MNHEY, CDR2 SMNVEV (reference sequence). CDR3 sequence (DNA): TGTGCCAGCAGTCAGACCCAGGGAAATGGCTACACCTTC. This sequence encodes CASSQTQGNGYTF.

The rearrangement uses TRBV25-1 and TRBJ1-1; 9 bases match TRBD1. Looked up from germline, CDR1 is MGHDK and CDR2 is SYGVNS. The V gene end was trimmed by 6 bases and the J gene end by 2 bases; junction bases not matched to a gene: 4. This CDR3 spans 14 amino acids. The CDR3 protein is CASSPQGANTEAFF. As DNA, the CDR3 is TGTGCCAGCAGCCCACAGGGGGCTAACACTGAAGCTTTCTTT.

V and J are TRBV27 and TRBJ2-6, with TRBD1 as a possible D gene (6 bases). V was trimmed by 5 bases and J by 4 bases, leaving 18 bases between them. This CDR3 has 17 residues. CDR1 MNHEY and CDR2 SMNVEV come from the germline V gene (reference sequence). The CDR3 here is CASSRQGTFAGANVLTF. The CDR3 nucleotides are TGTGCCAGCAGTCGACAAGGGACATTCGCAGGGGCCAACGTCCTGACTTTC.

This clone was recorded once. The chain links TRBV4-1 to TRBJ1-1; possible D gene TRBD1, 5 bases. Trimming removed 0 bases from V and 0 bases from J, with 11 bases in between. CDR1 is MGHRA and CDR2 is YSYEKL in the germline V gene. This CDR3 is built from 16 residues. DNA for the CDR3: TGCGCCAGCAGCCAAGAAGGAGGGACCATGAACACTGAAGCTTTCTTT. Translation gives CASSQEGGTMNTEAFF.

This chain joins TRBV19 and TRBJ2-2; TRBD1 matches 8 bases. V lost 9 bases to trimming and J lost 2 bases; unmatched junction nucleotides: 8. The CDR3 runs 15 residues. Germline V lookup: CDR1 LNHDA, CDR2 SQIVND (reference sequence). The CDR3 sequence is CARRAGTGNTGELFF. The CDR3 nucleotides are TGTGCCAGAAGGGCCGGGACAGGCAACACCGGGGAGCTGTTTTTT.

Only one count was recorded for this clone. This chain links TRBV5-1 with TRBJ2-3; 7 nucleotides line up with TRBD1. Per the germline V gene, CDR1 is SGHRS and CDR2 is YFSETQ. The CDR3 is made up of 16 amino acids. V shed 0 bases, J shed 5 bases, and the junction held 9 bases outside the gene matches. The CDR3 DNA is TGCGCCAGCAGCTTGGGATACAGGGGCGCGGGAGATACGCAGTATTTT. Encoded protein: CASSLGYRGAGDTQYF. Using reference TRBV5-1 and TRBJ2-3 for the parts outside the CDR3, the full variable domain is KAGVTQTPRYLIKTRGQQVTLSCSPISGHRSVSWYQQTPGQGLQFLFEYFSETQRNKGNFPGRFSGRQFSNSRSEMNVSTLELGDSALYLCASSLGYRGAGDTQYFGPGTRLTVL.

This chain uses TRBV2 with TRBJ1-1; D is perhaps TRBD1 (5 bases). This CDR3 is 15 amino acids long. V was shortened by 6 bases and J by 1 base, with 15 bases between the two germline ends. Germline CDR1 is SNHLY and CDR2 is FYNNEI. CDR3 region: CASRYGATANTEAFF. The CDR3 bases are TGTGCCAGCAGATATGGTGCGACAGCGAACACTGAAGCTTTCTTT.

The V gene is TRBV4-3, the J gene TRBJ2-2; D is possibly TRBD1 or TRBD2 (6 bases each). The germline V gene has CDR1 LGHNA and CDR2 YSLEER. V gave up 4 bases and J gave up 5 bases, with 14 bases separating them. This CDR3 spans 15 amino acids. This chain's CDR3 is CASSPDRGGTGELFF. CDR3 nucleotide sequence: TGCGCCAGCAGCCCAGATCGAGGGGGGACCGGGGAGCTGTTTTTT.

Only one count was recorded for this clone. The chain joins TRBV28 to TRBJ1-2; no clear D gene. Germline CDR1 MDHEN, CDR2 SYDVKM. The ends were cut back, 5 bases at V and 1 base at J, with 11 bases in the middle. This CDR3 contains 14 residues. The CDR3 is CASSETQNNYGYTF. The CDR3 region has the DNA TGTGCCAGCAGTGAGACCCAGAATAACTATGGCTACACCTTC.

The rearrangement links TRBV7-2 to TRBJ2-7, with 7 bases that match TRBD1. CDR1 and CDR2 (germline): SGHTA, FQGNSA. The CDR3 is 12 amino acids. After removal of 5 bases from V and 4 bases from J, the junction contained 2 bases not matched to a gene. CDR3 DNA: TGTGCCAGCAGCGTGACAGGGTACGAGCAGTACTTC. It translates to CASSVTGYEQYF.

The chain has TRBV6-2 or TRBV6-3 and TRBJ2-3; TRBD2 aligns across 15 bases. CDR1 and CDR2 from the germline V gene are MNHEY and SVGEGT. CDR3 length equals 18 residues. J was trimmed by 0 bases and V by 6 bases; bases with no gene match: 7. The CDR3 protein is CASSLGLAGGPSTDTQYF. CDR3 nucleotides: TGTGCCAGCAGCTTAGGACTAGCGGGGGGGCCCAGCACAGATACGCAGTATTTT.

The rearrangement uses TRBV2 and TRBJ1-5, with 8 nucleotides matching TRBD1. J lost 6 bases, V lost 3 bases, and 1 base had no gene match. This CDR3 is built from 13 residues. Germline CDR1 is SNHLY and CDR2 is FYNNEI. The CDR3 here is CASSDRGRQPQHF. The CDR3 nucleotides are TGTGCCAGCAGTGACAGGGGGCGTCAGCCCCAGCATTTT. Complete variable domain (other parts from reference TRBV2 and TRBJ1-5): EPEVTQTPSHQVTQMGQEVILRCVPISNHLYFYWYRQILGQKVEFLVSFYNNEISEKSEIFDDQFSVERPDGSNFTLKIRSTKLEDSAMYFCASSDRGRQPQHFGDGTRLSIL.

The chain couples TRBV28 to TRBJ1-5; 12 nucleotides align to TRBD1. The germline gives CDR1 MDHEN, CDR2 SYDVKM. The junction had 5 bases not matched to a gene; V was cut back by 4 bases and J by 4 bases. There are 16 residues in the CDR3. The CDR3 bases are TGTGCCAGCAGTTCGGGACAGGGGGCGCGAAATCAGCCCCAGCATTTT. Translating it yields CASSSGQGARNQPQHF.